A single sample gave rise to the 9 T cell receptor beta chains below, sequenced in a study of beta chain features in type 1 diabetes. Expressed TCRB transcripts were sequenced after all isolated RNA was converted to cDNA. Clones were read by immunoSEQ multiplex PCR, and TCRdb kept only the in-frame ones, dropping some. This table holds a few hundred thousand clones, over 12% found once. The sample taken for sequencing was naive CD4+ T cells from blood. The receptor source for this set is a woman aged 18-29 years in good health.

The CDR3 DNA reads as TGTGCCAGTAGTATATGGGGGGAGGCCCAGCATTTT. It is translated as CASSIWGEAQHF. V gene TRBV19 combines with J gene TRBJ1-5, with D perhaps matching TRBD1 (5 bases). With 2 bases removed from V and 11 bases from J, the gap between germline ends came to 10 bases. CDR3 size: 12 residues. Germline V CDR1 and CDR2: LNHDA, SQIVND (reference sequence).

The genes are TRBV25-1 and TRBJ2-1; 15 positions match TRBD2. This CDR3 region has 16 residues. The ends lost 4 bases at V and 2 bases at J; junction bases unmatched: 0. The germline V gene encodes CDR1 MGHDK and CDR2 SYGVNS. CDR3 DNA sequence: TGTGCCAGCAGTGGGACTAGCGGGAGGGCCTACAATGAGCAGTTCTTC. Encoded protein: CASSGTSGRAYNEQFF.

The CDR3: CASSLAGYLADEQFF. The CDR3 nucleotides read TGCGCCAGCAGCTTGGCCGGGTACCTAGCGGATGAGCAGTTCTTC. V and J are TRBV5-1 and TRBJ2-1; 7 positions agree with TRBD2. The CDR3 extends over 15 amino acids. V was pared by 0 bases and J by 8 bases, with 8 bases of the junction left unmatched. CDR1 is SGHRS and CDR2 is YFSETQ in the germline V gene.

The chain has TRBV30 and TRBJ2-5; possibly TRBD1 or TRBD2 for D (6 bases each). Gene TRBJ2-7 matches the end of the DNA better, so the J call may be wrong. Germline-derived CDR1 and CDR2 are GTSNPN and SVGIG (reference sequence). The CDR3 has 15 amino acids. CDR3 DNA: TGTGCCTGGAGTGTGGGGGGCGGAGGGGACTACGAGCAGTACTTC. Translation gives CAWSVGGGGDYEQYF.

The chain employs TRBV4-1 and TRBJ1-1; no clear D. Deletions cut 1 base from V and 4 bases from J, with 10 bases between. The germline gives CDR1 MGHRA, CDR2 YSYEKL. CDR3 length: 14 residues. CDR3 loop: CASSQVKSRTEAFF. The CDR3 DNA reads TGCGCCAGCAGCCAAGTGAAGAGTCGCACTGAAGCTTTCTTT.

This clone was seen a few times. The chain recombines TRBV29-1 with TRBJ2-5; D perhaps matches TRBD1 (5 bases). Germline V gene data show CDR1 as SQVTM and CDR2 as ANQGSEA. The CDR3 totals 13 residues. Trimming removed 5 bases from V and 1 base from J, with 11 bases in between. The CDR3 DNA follows: TGCAGCGTTCCGAGACAGCCCCAAGAGACCCAGTACTTC. It codes for CSVPRQPQETQYF.

There are a few counts of this clone. V gene TRBV28 combines with J gene TRBJ1-2; the match to TRBD1 covers 10 bases. The CDR3 runs 15 residues. After removal of 2 bases from V and 0 bases from J, the junction contained 0 bases not matched to a gene. Per germline, CDR1 MDHEN and CDR2 SYDVKM. CDR3 residues: CASSLGQGANYGYTF. As DNA, the CDR3 is TGTGCCAGCAGTTTAGGACAGGGGGCTAACTATGGCTACACCTTC.

The chain links TRBV7-9 to TRBJ2-7, with 9 bases fitting TRBD1. Per germline, CDR1 SEHNR and CDR2 FQNEAQ (reference sequence). The CDR3 length is 15 residues. The V and J ends lost 5 bases and 6 bases, in that order; junction bases with no gene match: 11. CDR3 nucleotides: TGTGCCAGCAGCACCACGGGACAGGGCGGAATCGAGCAGTACTTC. Protein sequence: CASSTTGQGGIEQYF. Filled out from reference TRBV7-9 and TRBJ2-7, the complete variable domain reads DTGVSQNPRHKITKRGQNVTFRCDPISEHNRLYWYRQTLGQGPEFLTYFQNEAQLEKSRLLSDRFSAERPKGSFSTLEIQRTEQGDSAMYLCASSTTGQGGIEQYFGPGTRLTVT.

In its sample, this clone was seen a few times. The V call is TRBV7-8, the J call TRBJ2-5; D may be TRBD2 (5 bases). The length of the CDR3 is 15 residues. Germline loops: CDR1 SGHVS, CDR2 FQNEAQ. V was trimmed by 3 bases and J by 2 bases, leaving 13 bases between them. The chain's CDR3 is CASSLGGGGQETQYF. In nucleotides, the CDR3 is TGTGCCAGCAGCTTGGGCGGAGGAGGACAAGAGACCCAGTACTTC.